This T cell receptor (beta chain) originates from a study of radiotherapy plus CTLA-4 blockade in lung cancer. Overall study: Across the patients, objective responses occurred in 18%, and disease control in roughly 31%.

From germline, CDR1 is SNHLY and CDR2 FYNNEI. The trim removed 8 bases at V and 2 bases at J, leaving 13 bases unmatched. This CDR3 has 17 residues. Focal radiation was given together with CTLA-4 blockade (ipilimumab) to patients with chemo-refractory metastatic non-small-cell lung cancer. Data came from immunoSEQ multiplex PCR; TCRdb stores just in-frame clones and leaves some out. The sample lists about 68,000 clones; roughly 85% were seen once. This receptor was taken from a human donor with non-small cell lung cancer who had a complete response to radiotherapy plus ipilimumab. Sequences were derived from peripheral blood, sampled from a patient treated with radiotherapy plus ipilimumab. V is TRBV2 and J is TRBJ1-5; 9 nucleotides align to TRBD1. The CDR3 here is CASEKTRTGARNQPQHF. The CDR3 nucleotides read TGTGCCAGCGAGAAGACGAGGACAGGGGCTCGCAATCAGCCCCAGCATTTT.